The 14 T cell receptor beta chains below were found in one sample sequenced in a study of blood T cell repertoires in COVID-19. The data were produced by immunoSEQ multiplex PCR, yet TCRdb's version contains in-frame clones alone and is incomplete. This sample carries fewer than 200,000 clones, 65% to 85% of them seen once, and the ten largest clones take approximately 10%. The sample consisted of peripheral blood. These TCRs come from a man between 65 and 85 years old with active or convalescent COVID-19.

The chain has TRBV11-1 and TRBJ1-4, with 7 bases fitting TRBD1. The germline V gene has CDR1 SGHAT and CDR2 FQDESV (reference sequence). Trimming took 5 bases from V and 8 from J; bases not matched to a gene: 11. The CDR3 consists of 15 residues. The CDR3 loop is CASSMTAQGYEKLFF. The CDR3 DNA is TGTGCCAGCAGCATGACAGCACAGGGGTACGAAAAACTGTTTTTT.

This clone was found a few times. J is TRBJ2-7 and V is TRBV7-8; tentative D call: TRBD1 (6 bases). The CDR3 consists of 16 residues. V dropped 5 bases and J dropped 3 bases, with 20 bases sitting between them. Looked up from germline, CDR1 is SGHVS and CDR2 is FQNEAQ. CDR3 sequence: CASSRQDGQKLYEQYF. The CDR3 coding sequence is TGTGCCAGCAGCCGTCAAGACGGACAGAAACTCTACGAGCAGTACTTC.

This chain's CDR3 is CASSLFLQNSGANVLTF. The CDR3 bases are TGTGCCAGCAGTTTATTCCTCCAGAACTCTGGGGCCAACGTCCTGACTTTC. The chain carries TRBV28 and TRBJ2-6; D is unresolved. The V gene lost 1 base and the J gene lost 0 bases, with 10 bases spanning the gap. CDR1 and CDR2 (germline): MDHEN, SYDVKM. This CDR3 comprises 17 residues.

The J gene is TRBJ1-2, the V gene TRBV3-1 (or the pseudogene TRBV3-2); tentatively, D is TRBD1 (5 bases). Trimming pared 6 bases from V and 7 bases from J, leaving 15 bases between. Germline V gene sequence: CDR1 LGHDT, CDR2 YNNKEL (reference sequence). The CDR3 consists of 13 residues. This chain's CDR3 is CASRDQGGPGYTF. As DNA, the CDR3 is TGTGCCAGCAGGGATCAGGGCGGCCCTGGCTACACCTTC.

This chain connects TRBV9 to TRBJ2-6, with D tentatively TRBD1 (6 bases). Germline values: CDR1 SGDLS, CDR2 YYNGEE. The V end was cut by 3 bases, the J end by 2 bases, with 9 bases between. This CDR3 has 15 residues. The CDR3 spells CASSARGAGANVLTF. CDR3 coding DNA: TGTGCCAGCAGCGCCAGGGGTGCTGGGGCCAACGTCCTGACTTTC.

As DNA, the CDR3 is TGTGCCAGCAGTGAACTTCGGAGAGTAGAGACCCAGTACTTC. It encodes CASSELRRVETQYF. This chain links TRBV6-1 with TRBJ2-5; D unresolved. CDR1 MNHNS and CDR2 SASEGT come from the germline V gene. The CDR3 spans 14 residues. V lost 2 bases, J lost 4 bases, and 11 bases lay in between.

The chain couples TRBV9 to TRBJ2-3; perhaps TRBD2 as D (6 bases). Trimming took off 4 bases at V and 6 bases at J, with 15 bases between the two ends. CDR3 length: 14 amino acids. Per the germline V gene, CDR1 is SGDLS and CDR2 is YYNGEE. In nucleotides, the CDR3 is TGTGCCAGCAGCCCCCGGGACTTTCCCGATACGCAGTATTTT. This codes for CASSPRDFPDTQYF.

The CDR3 nucleotides are TGTGCCAGCAGGGTAGGCACGGGACAAAATAATTCACCCCTCCACTTT. It translates to CASRVGTGQNNSPLHF. This chain links TRBV2 with TRBJ1-6, with D perhaps matching TRBD1 (6 bases). This CDR3 has 16 amino acids. CDR1 and CDR2 (germline): SNHLY, FYNNEI. Trimming removed 6 bases at V and 5 bases at J, with 17 bases between.

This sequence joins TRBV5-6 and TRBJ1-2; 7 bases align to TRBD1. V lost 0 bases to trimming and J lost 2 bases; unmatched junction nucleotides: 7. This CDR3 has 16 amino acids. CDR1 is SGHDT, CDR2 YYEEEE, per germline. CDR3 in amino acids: CASSLGRQGANYGYTF. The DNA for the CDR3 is TGTGCCAGCAGCTTGGGGCGACAGGGTGCAAACTATGGCTACACCTTC.

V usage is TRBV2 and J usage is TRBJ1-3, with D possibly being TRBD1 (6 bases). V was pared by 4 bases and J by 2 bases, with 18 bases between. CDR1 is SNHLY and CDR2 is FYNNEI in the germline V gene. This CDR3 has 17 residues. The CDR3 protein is CASSGRPGTSTGNTIYF. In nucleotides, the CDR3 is TGTGCCAGCAGTGGGCGTCCCGGGACATCCACTGGAAACACCATATATTTT.

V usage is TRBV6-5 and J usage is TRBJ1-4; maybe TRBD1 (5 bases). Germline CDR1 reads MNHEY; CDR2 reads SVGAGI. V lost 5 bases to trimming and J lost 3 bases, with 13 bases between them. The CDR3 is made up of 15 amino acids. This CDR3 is CASSPDRLANEKLFF. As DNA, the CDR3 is TGTGCCAGCAGTCCTGACAGATTAGCTAATGAAAAACTGTTTTTT.

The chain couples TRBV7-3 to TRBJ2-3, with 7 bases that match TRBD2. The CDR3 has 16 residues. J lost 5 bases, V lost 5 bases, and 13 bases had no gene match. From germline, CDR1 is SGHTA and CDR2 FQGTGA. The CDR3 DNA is TGTGCCAGCAGCCGCCTTTCCGCGGGAGCGGGAGATACGCAGTATTTT. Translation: CASSRLSAGAGDTQYF.

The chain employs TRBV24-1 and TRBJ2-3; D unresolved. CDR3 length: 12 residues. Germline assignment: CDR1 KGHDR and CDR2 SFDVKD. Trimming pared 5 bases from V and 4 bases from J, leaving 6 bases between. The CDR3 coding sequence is TGTGCCACCAGTGCTCCAGCAGATACGCAGTATTTT. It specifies CATSAPADTQYF.

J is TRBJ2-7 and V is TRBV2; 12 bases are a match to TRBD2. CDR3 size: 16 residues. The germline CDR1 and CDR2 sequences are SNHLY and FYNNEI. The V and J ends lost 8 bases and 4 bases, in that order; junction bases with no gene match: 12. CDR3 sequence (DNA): TGTGCCAGCTGCCTGGGGCTAGCGGGAGGGCCTTACGAGCAGTACTTC. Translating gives CASCLGLAGGPYEQYF.